This paragraph reports one T cell receptor (beta chain). In its sample, this clonotype was seen a few times. The specificity of this receptor is unknown. Per-base qualities were not stored, and no clone one base away is much larger. Library preparation employed 5' RACE. Sequenced on a NextSeq 500. In the TCR library protocol, a unique molecular identifier was attached to each TCR cDNA molecule so that PCR and sequencing errors could be corrected. The study's processing was this. TCR identification, UMI-based error correction and CDR3 extraction were performed with Decombinator tools. Expanded TCRs were defined as those above a frequency of 2 per 1,000, corresponding to the top 1% of the tumor frequency distribution. Renyi diversity was calculated using the R vegan package after each repertoire was subsampled 100 times to 5,000 TCRs. CDR3 similarity networks were constructed using string-kernel similarity of amino acid triplets, with links drawn between CDR3s whose pairwise similarity was above 0.82. TCRdb redid the processing of the public reads, applying fastp at Q25 and MiXCR, and retained in-frame beta chains. Rows merge per CDR3 protein into single entries with the most common DNA and genes. Clone size and V and J calls follow TCRdb, not the original study. In this sample the table shows more than 65,000 distinct CDR3 sequences, over 9.5% of which occur a single time. In total, the top ten clones hold 4.5% to 5.5% of the sample.

The germline V and J ends show losses of 8 bases and 0 bases respectively, and no gene match explains 6 bases of the junction. The CDR3 holds 14 amino acids from the cysteine to the phenylalanine. Solely the CDR3 DNA is kept, with 42 bases framed from the first base. The germline V gene provides CDR1 SGHRS and CDR2 YFSETQ. This sample is part of a study of spatial heterogeneity in lung cancer (dated by TCRdb to the late 2010s). At the level of the whole study: More beta-chain than alpha-chain transcripts were consistently detected, likely reflecting higher beta-chain transcript abundance. Nonsynonymous mutation counts, determined by whole-exome sequencing of tumor tissue, were related to features of the TCR repertoire. Both alpha and beta chains were TCR-sequenced in a few hundred tumor regions, approximately 64 matched nontumor lung samples and around 50 PBMC samples obtained at surgery. In the raw uncorrected reads, each unique combination of TCR and UMI appeared more than ten times on average. In non-small cell lung cancer, the study made a quantitative comparison of TCR alpha and beta repertoires among multiple tumor regions, matched nontumor lung and blood. Broader findings and caveats from the paper: Ubiquitous expanded tumor TCRs were detected in blood more often at tumor resection than at routine follow-up. Additional single-cell paired TCR alpha and beta sequencing was considered necessary to confirm, at a functional level, the hypothesis that regional TCRs recognize regional mutations.

The label giving this sample's time point can be read as: sample taken at primary tumor resection. For TCR sequencing, whole RNA was extracted from tumor and nontumor lung tissue, or from cryopreserved PBMC samples, and no cell sorting was done. Samples were obtained from approximately 70 patients with early-stage, untreated non-small cell lung cancer from the lung TRACERx cohort. A patient was chosen for TCR sequencing only when enough RNA was available from at least two tumor regions. Recombination connected TRBV5-1 to TRBJ2-3; 7 central nucleotides agree with TRBD1. This sequence originates from a male donor with early-stage non-small cell lung cancer. The starting material was PBMCs, obtained at surgery. The CDR3 protein is CASNWDSSTDTQYF. The nucleotide sequence is given as TGCGCCAGTAACTGGGACAGTAGCACAGATACGCAGTATTTT.